The entry below gives a single TCR beta chain sequence along with its context. The target antigen is unknown. This sample is part of a study of cytomegalovirus exposure and HLA in healthy donors. Overall study results and limits: A further, later analysis showed that HLA-associated TCR beta chains (compared with equally common others) were more clonally expanded. Across donors, presence/absence analyses took sequencing depth to be roughly uniform. V- and J-gene trimming of TCR beta was linked (in a later analysis) to a missense DCLRE1C variant.

CDR3 size: 14 residues. Germline assignment: CDR1 SGHRS and CDR2 YFSETQ. V lost 0 bases and J lost 6, with 9 bases in between. Amplification used 60 Vbeta primers and 13 Jbeta primers. Source study methods: Approximately 10 million shared chains were among 80 million or so unique TCR beta chains counted in a later analysis. Libraries were prepared by immunoSEQ multiplex PCR; TCRdb keeps only in-frame clonotypes and omits some of them. The V and J calls and clone size are taken from that table; D and trimming were inferred from the DNA. The data show under 150,000 clones, with approximately 79% seen just once and 6.5% to 8% held by the top ten.

Material: PBMCs. The receptor was isolated from a woman aged 40 to 50 in good health and CMV-seropositive. The rearrangement joins TRBV5-1 to TRBJ2-2; no definite D call. CDR3 DNA: TGCGCCAGCAGCTTGGTACTTTCGTCCGGGGAGCTGTTTTTT. Protein: CASSLVLSSGELFF.